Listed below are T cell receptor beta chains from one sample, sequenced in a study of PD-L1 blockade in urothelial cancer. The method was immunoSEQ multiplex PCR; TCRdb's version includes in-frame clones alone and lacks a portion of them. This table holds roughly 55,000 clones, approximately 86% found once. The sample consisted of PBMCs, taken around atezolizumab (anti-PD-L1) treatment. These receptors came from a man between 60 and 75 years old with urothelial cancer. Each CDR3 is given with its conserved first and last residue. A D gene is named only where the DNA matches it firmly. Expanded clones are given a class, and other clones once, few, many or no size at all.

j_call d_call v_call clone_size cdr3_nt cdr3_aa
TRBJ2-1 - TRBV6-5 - TGTGCCAGCAGTTACTCCAGTTTTACCTACAATGAGCAGTTCTTC CASSYSSFTYNEQFF
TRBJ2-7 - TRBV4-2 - TGTGCCAGCAGCTCAGGAGGAGGGACTTTTTCCTACGAGCAGTACTTC CASSSGGGTFSYEQYF
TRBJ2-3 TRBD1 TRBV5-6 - TGTGCCAGCATTGTGACAGGGCGAAGCACAGATACGCAGTATTTT CASIVTGRSTDTQYF
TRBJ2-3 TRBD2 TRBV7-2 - TGTGCCAGCAGCCCAGCGTCACCGGGACTAGGATCGCAGTATTTT CASSPASPGLGSQYF
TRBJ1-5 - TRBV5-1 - TGCGCCAGCAGCTTGCAGGGAGGGCAGCCCCAGCATTTT CASSLQGGQPQHF
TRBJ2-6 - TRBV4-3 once TGCGCCAGCAGCCAAGGAGTCCGCTCTGGGGCCAACGTCCTGACTTTC CASSQGVRSGANVLTF
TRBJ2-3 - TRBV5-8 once TGTGCCAGCAGCTTACTAGCCCCAGATACGCAGTATTTT CASSLLAPDTQYF
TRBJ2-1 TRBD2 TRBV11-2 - TGTGCCAGCAGCCAGAGACTAGCGGGGGGAGATGAGCAGTTCTTC CASSQRLAGGDEQFF
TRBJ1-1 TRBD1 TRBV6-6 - TGTGCCAGCAGTTACTCGGACAGGGGACACACTGAAGCTTTCTTT CASSYSDRGHTEAFF
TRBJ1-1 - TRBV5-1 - TGCGCCAGCAGCTTGGACAGATACTTTGAAGCTTTCTTT CASSLDRYFEAFF
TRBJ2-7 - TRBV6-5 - TGTGCCAGCAGGTCGGGAGTCAGCTCCTACGAGCAGTACTTC CASRSGVSSYEQYF
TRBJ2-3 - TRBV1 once TGCACCAGCAGCCCTGGAAGATGGTGGCTAGCGGGCACAGATACGCAGTATTTT CTSSPGRWWLAGTDTQYF
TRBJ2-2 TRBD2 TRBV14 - TGTGCCAGCAGCCAAGATCTCCTAGCGGGAGGTCCGGGGGAGCTGTTTTTT CASSQDLLAGGPGELFF
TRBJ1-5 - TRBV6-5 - TGTGCCAGCAAGAGACAGAAGAATAGCAATCAGCCCCAGCATTTT CASKRQKNSNQPQHF
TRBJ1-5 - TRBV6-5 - TGTGCCAGTAAAACGGGGGGGCAGCCCCAGCATTTT CASKTGGQPQHF
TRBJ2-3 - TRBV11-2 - TGTGCCAGCAGCTTAGGCGGGCCCACAGATACGCAGTATTTT CASSLGGPTDTQYF
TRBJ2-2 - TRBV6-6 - TGTGCCAGCAGCTTCCGGGACTTTTACACCGGGGAGCTGTTTTTT CASSFRDFYTGELFF
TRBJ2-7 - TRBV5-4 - TGTGCCAGCAGTCCAGCTTTGGGGGGATTCTACGAGCAGTACTTC CASSPALGGFYEQYF
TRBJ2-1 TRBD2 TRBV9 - TGTGCCAGCTCCGAGAGAGACGGGGGGGTTCTGTTCAATGAGCAGTTCTTC CASSERDGGVLFNEQFF
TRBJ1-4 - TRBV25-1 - TGTGCCAGCAGTGAAGCTACAGGGAGCTGGGGCGAAAAACTGTTTTTT CASSEATGSWGEKLFF
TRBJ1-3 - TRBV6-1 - TGTGCCAGCTGGGCCACTGGAAACACCATATATTTT CASWATGNTIYF
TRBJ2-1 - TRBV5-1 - TGCGCCAGCAGCTTGGATGGCCGCTCCTACAATGAGCAGTTCTTC CASSLDGRSYNEQFF
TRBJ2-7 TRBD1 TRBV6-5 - TGTGCCAGCAGTTCCGCGACAGGGGTGACCTACGAGCAGTACTTC CASSSATGVTYEQYF
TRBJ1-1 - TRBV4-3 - TGCGCCAGCAGCCAATTGACGGGGAACACTGAAGCTTTCTTT CASSQLTGNTEAFF
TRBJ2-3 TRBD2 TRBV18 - TGTGCCAGCTCACCATTGGTAAAGCGGGGACCCACAGATACGCAGTATTTT CASSPLVKRGPTDTQYF
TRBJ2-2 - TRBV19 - TGTGCCAGTAGTGTGGGGGGGCTCACCGGGGAGCTGTTTTTT CASSVGGLTGELFF
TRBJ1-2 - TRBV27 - TGTGCCAGCAGAAAGGACAGCGCGAGCTACACCTTC CASRKDSASYTF
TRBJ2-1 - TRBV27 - TGTGCCAGCAGAAAAAGACAGCTGGGCTACAATGAGCAGTTCTTC CASRKRQLGYNEQFF
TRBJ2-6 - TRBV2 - TGTGCCAGCAGTGAAGGGGGGGTCGGGGCCAACGTCCTGACTTTC CASSEGGVGANVLTF
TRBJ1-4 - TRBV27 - TGTGCCAGCAGTTTATTCGGGGTTCCTGAAAAACTGTTTTTT CASSLFGVPEKLFF
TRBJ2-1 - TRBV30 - TGTGCCTGGAGCGGGATGTACAATGAGCAGTTCTTC CAWSGMYNEQFF
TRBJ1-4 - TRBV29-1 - TGCAGCGTTGGTCGAGGCGCGGGGGAAAAACTGTTTTTT CSVGRGAGEKLFF
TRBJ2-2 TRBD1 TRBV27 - TGTGCCAGCAGTTTTAGGACCACCGGGACAGGGGGAGGCACCGGGGAGCTGTTTTTT CASSFRTTGTGGGTGELFF
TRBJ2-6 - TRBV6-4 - TGTGCCAGCAGTATCGAGTTCTCCTCTGGGGCCAACGTCCTGACTTTC CASSIEFSSGANVLTF
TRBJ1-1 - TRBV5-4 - TGTGCCAGCAGCGTGGACCTGGGCAGCACTGAAGCTTTCTTT CASSVDLGSTEAFF
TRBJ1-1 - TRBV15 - TGTGCCACAGGGGAGAACACTGAAGCTTTCTTT CATGENTEAFF
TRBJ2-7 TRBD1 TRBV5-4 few TGTGCCAGCAGCATCGGACAGGGGGACGAGCAGTACTTC CASSIGQGDEQYF
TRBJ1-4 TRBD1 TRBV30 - TGTGCCTGGAGCAGGACAGGGGGTAACGAAAAACTGTTTTTT CAWSRTGGNEKLFF
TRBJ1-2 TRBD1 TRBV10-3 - TGTGCCATCAGTGATGAAGGCAGGGGGTCCGGCTATGGCTACACCTTC CAISDEGRGSGYGYTF
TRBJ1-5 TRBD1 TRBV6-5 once TGTGCCAGCAGGAAGACAGGGACGAACAATCAGCCCCAGCATTTT CASRKTGTNNQPQHF
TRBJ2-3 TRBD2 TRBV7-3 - TGTGCCAGCAGCCCCAGGACTAGCGGGGGTTACAACACAGATACGCAGTATTTT CASSPRTSGGYNTDTQYF
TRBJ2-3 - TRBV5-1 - TGCGCCAGCAGCTTCGCGGGGGCCACAGATACGCAGTATTTT CASSFAGATDTQYF
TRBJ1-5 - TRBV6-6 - TGTGCCACCCAGGGTGGACAGCCCCAGCATTTT CATQGGQPQHF
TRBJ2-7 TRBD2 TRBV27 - TGTGCCAGCAGAGGACTAGCGGGTGCCGAGCAGTACTTC CASRGLAGAEQYF
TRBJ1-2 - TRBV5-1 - TGCGCCAGCAGCTTCCGGGATGCCTATGGCTACACCTTC CASSFRDAYGYTF
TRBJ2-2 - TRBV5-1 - TGCGCCAGCAGCTTGGACTCCTACACCGGGGAGCTGTTTTTT CASSLDSYTGELFF
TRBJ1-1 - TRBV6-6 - TGTGCCAGCAGTTACTCGAGTAACACTGAAGCTTTCTTT CASSYSSNTEAFF
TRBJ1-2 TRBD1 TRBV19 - TGTGCCAGTAGAGGGACAGGGGGGCTGTATGGCTACACCTTC CASRGTGGLYGYTF
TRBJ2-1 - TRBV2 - TGTGCCAGCAGTGAGGGGGACTCCCTAGATGAGCAGTTCTTC CASSEGDSLDEQFF
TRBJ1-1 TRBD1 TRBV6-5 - TGTGCCAGCAGTTCCCCTCGGGGAAGGGGGCGCAGTGAAGCTTTCTTT CASSSPRGRGRSEAFF
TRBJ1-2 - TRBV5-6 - TGTGCCAGCAGCTTGGAGGGGGGCTACACCTTC CASSLEGGYTF
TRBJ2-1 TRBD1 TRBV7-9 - TGTGCCAGCAGCAAAGGGACAGGGGCCTACAATGAGCAGTTCTTC CASSKGTGAYNEQFF
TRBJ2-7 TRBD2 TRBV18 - TGTGCCAGCTCACCAAGAGGGCTAGCGGGATCCTACGAGCAGTACTTC CASSPRGLAGSYEQYF
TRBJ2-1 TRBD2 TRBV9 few TGTGCCAGCAGCGAGGCGGGGGGGCCTTTCAATGAGCAGTTCTTC CASSEAGGPFNEQFF